The clone carrying this TCR beta chain was recorded a few times. Its antigen is undetermined. Time point: patch test 3, about 24 weeks after DPC sensitization. Treatment: therapeutic diphenylcyclopropenone sensitization with weekly scalp DPC. The germline V gene encodes CDR1 SGHNT and CDR2 YYREEE (reference sequence). Trimming stripped 3 bases from V and 7 bases from J, with 10 bases between. This CDR3 has 13 amino acids. As the library was built, unique molecular identifiers were attached to individual cDNA molecules. MiXCR was run by TCRdb on the RACE reads, yielding one entry per CDR3 protein. The table records around 150,000 distinct CDR3 sequences, about 27% of them present only once. The sample comes from a study of human T cells and chemical hapten exposure. Study as a whole: The study traced per-sample TCR yield variation mainly to small differences in pooled library volumes. Overall study findings and caveats: Among TCRs, those above 1 in 1000 frequency were unaffected by DPC sensitization. Significantly greater numbers of large CDR3 similarity clusters came from expanded TCRs than from controls.

V usage is TRBV5-4 and J usage is TRBJ2-2; the D is unclear. The clonotype was recovered from a young woman with alopecia areata. Some clones in this sample may be carry-over from other donors' samples. The sequences come from whole blood, collected in connection with sensitization to the hapten diphenylcyclopropenone (DPC). This CDR3 reads CASSSRLGGELFF. Here the CDR3 DNA reads TGTGCCAGCAGCTCCCGTCTGGGCGGGGAGCTGTTTTTT.